These 26 T cell receptor beta chains share one sample of origin, sequenced in a study of T cell responses to AZD1222 COVID-19 vaccine (dated by TCRdb to about 2021). Library preparation used the immunoSEQ multiplex PCR assay. TCRdb limited this immuneACCESS table to in-frame rearrangements with V and J called. A share of clones is missing; checked studies link under half to unresolved V genes, and the rest is unexplained. This sample holds some 120,000 clones; roughly nine tenths were observed only once. Roughly 5% of the sample belongs to the ten largest clones. The time point label here, explained by the study, means: baseline before first vaccination. The specimen comprised peripheral blood, sampled on day 0 of AZD1222 vaccination. These receptors came from an adult in good health.

The chain employs TRBV25-1 and TRBJ2-1, with D perhaps TRBD1 or TRBD2 (5 bases each). From germline, CDR1 is MGHDK and CDR2 SYGVNS. This CDR3 comprises 17 residues. V lost 3 bases and J lost 5, with 20 bases in between. The CDR3 DNA reads TGTGCCAGCAGTGAGCCCCCGGGACGGCCAAGGGACAATGAGCAGTTCTTC. Its protein product is CASSEPPGRPRDNEQFF.

This clone was seen only a few times. The rearrangement links TRBV28 to TRBJ2-1, with D tentatively TRBD2 (5 bases). The CDR3 is 16 residues long. Germline V gene lookup returns CDR1 MDHEN and CDR2 SYDVKM. The germline V and J ends were trimmed by 4 bases and 0 bases, with 13 bases remaining between them. The CDR3: CASSWESLYSYNEQFF. Written as DNA, the CDR3 is TGTGCCAGCAGTTGGGAGTCGTTGTACTCCTACAATGAGCAGTTCTTC.

V is TRBV19 and J is TRBJ1-5, with unresolved D. V was shortened by 11 bases and J by 3 bases, with 11 bases between the two germline ends. The CDR3 runs 12 residues. CDR1 is LNHDA, CDR2 SQIVND, per germline (reference sequence). The chain's CDR3 is CAGSSPNQPQHF. As DNA, the CDR3 is TGTGCCGGTTCCTCGCCCAATCAGCCCCAGCATTTT.

This chain's CDR3 is CASSRGISGSPLHF. The CDR3 nucleotides read TGTGCCAGTAGCAGGGGGATTTCTGGCTCACCCCTCCACTTT. The chain joins TRBV19 to TRBJ1-6, with 7 bases identical to TRBD1. CDR1 and CDR2 (germline): LNHDA, SQIVND (reference sequence). This CDR3 spans 14 amino acids. Trimming at V came to 6 bases and at J to 10 bases, leaving 9 bases not matched to a gene.

The V gene is TRBV6-6, the J gene TRBJ1-4, with D tentatively TRBD1 (5 bases). Trimming took 0 bases from V and 5 from J, leaving 13 bases between them. The germline V gene has CDR1 MNHNY and CDR2 SVGAGI (reference sequence). The CDR3 consists of 16 residues. CDR3 region: CASSYSAGVANEKLFF. Here the CDR3 DNA reads TGTGCCAGCAGTTACTCGGCGGGGGTTGCGAATGAAAAACTGTTTTTT.

The chain links TRBV28 to TRBJ1-2, with D possibly matching TRBD1 (6 bases). The germline V gene encodes CDR1 MDHEN and CDR2 SYDVKM. V lost 6 bases and J lost 4, with 12 bases in between. The CDR3 runs 13 residues. The CDR3 protein is CASRSGVGYGYTF. DNA of the CDR3: TGTGCCAGCAGATCAGGGGTGGGCTATGGCTACACCTTC.

This chain joins TRBV7-9 and TRBJ1-4; 7 bases align to TRBD1. From germline, CDR1 is SEHNR and CDR2 FQNEAQ (reference sequence). CDR3 length: 15 amino acids. J lost 4 bases, V lost 1 base, and 3 bases had no gene match. The CDR3 DNA is TGTGCCAGCAGCTTAGGACAGGGTGTTAATGAAAAACTGTTTTTT. Encoded protein: CASSLGQGVNEKLFF.

Here the CDR3 DNA reads TGTGCCAGCAGGCGGACTAGCGGAACCTACGAGCAGTACTTC. It yields the protein CASRRTSGTYEQYF. This chain links TRBV6-5 with TRBJ2-7; 10 bases match TRBD2. After removal of 6 bases from V and 2 bases from J, the junction contained 4 bases not matched to a gene. Germline lookup yields CDR1 MNHEY and CDR2 SVGAGI. The CDR3 is 14 residues long.

This chain uses TRBV5-1 with TRBJ1-2; tentative D call: TRBD1 (5 bases). V was pared by 4 bases and J by 4 bases, with 11 bases between. The CDR3 consists of 13 residues. CDR1 is SGHRS and CDR2 is YFSETQ in the germline V gene. Written as DNA, the CDR3 is TGCGCCAGCAGCCACCGGGACTCCTATGGCTACACCTTC. This gives the protein CASSHRDSYGYTF.

The chain recombines TRBV6-5 with TRBJ2-2; D gene uncertain. Trimming took 6 bases from V and 3 from J, leaving 11 bases between them. There are 14 residues in the CDR3. Germline CDR1 is MNHEY and CDR2 is SVGAGI. The chain's CDR3 is CASSRTLDTGELFF. The CDR3 nucleotides read TGTGCCAGCAGCCGTACTCTGGACACCGGGGAGCTGTTTTTT.

The CDR3 nucleotides are TGTGCCAGCAGCTTCCGGGACAGGGGGCGTGGCGGGGAGCTGTTTTTT. It translates to CASSFRDRGRGGELFF. This chain links TRBV7-9 with TRBJ2-2; 12 bases fit TRBD1. After removal of 3 bases from V and 7 bases from J, the junction contained 6 bases not matched to a gene. CDR1 is SEHNR and CDR2 is FQNEAQ in the germline V gene (reference sequence). This CDR3 has 16 amino acids. The whole variable domain, filled in from reference TRBV7-9 and TRBJ2-2, reads DTGVSQNPRHKITKRGQNVTFRCDPISEHNRLYWYRQTLGQGPEFLTYFQNEAQLEKSRLLSDRFSAERPKGSFSTLEIQRTEQGDSAMYLCASSFRDRGRGGELFFGEGSRLTVL.

V gene TRBV6-5 combines with J gene TRBJ2-7; D not certain. V lost 5 bases to trimming and J lost 1 base, with 15 bases between them. Germline assignment: CDR1 MNHEY and CDR2 SVGAGI. This CDR3 region has 15 residues. The CDR3 nucleotides are TGTGCCAGCAGTAACCCCAATCGAGTGTCCTACGAGCAGTACTTC. It is translated as CASSNPNRVSYEQYF.

The chain combines TRBV19 with TRBJ1-5; possible D gene TRBD1, 6 bases. The germline V gene encodes CDR1 LNHDA and CDR2 SQIVND (reference sequence). Between the trimmed V and J ends, which lost 4 bases and 3 bases, there was a span of 10 bases. The CDR3 spans 14 residues. CDR3 DNA sequence: TGTGCCAGTAGTACCAGGGGATTCAATCAGCCCCAGCATTTT. Protein: CASSTRGFNQPQHF.

The V and J genes are TRBV7-9 and TRBJ1-6; 7 bases are shared with TRBD1. The CDR3 sequence is 15 residues long. V dropped 4 bases and J dropped 9; count of bases not matched to a gene: 9. Germline-derived CDR1 and CDR2 are SEHNR and FQNEAQ (reference sequence). CDR3 in amino acids: CASSSTTGLGSPLHF. CDR3 sequence (DNA): TGTGCCAGCAGCTCGACGACAGGGTTGGGTTCACCCCTCCACTTT.

This rearrangement joins TRBV7-9 to TRBJ2-1; 9 bases fit TRBD2. CDR1 is SEHNR, CDR2 FQNEAQ, per germline (reference sequence). The junction had 4 bases not matched to a gene; V was cut back by 6 bases and J by 4 bases. The CDR3 is 14 residues long. As DNA, the CDR3 is TGTGCCAGCAGAAGGACTAGCGAATACAATGAGCAGTTCTTC. Translating gives CASRRTSEYNEQFF.

The chain employs TRBV7-9 and TRBJ2-6, with TRBD1 as a possible D gene (6 bases). V was cut by 8 bases and J by 4 bases, with 15 bases left in between. This CDR3 has 15 amino acids. CDR1 is SEHNR and CDR2 is FQNEAQ in the germline V gene (reference sequence). CDR3: CASAGESLGANVLTF. As DNA, the CDR3 is TGTGCCAGCGCAGGGGAAAGTCTGGGGGCCAACGTCCTGACTTTC.

This chain connects TRBV5-5 to TRBJ2-1, with D hard to call. The CDR3 contains 14 residues. CDR1 is SGHKS, CDR2 YYEKEE, per germline (reference sequence). Trimming took 0 bases from V and 5 from J, leaving 9 bases between them. CDR3 bases: TGTGCCAGCAGCTTGGTAACTTACAACAATGAGCAGTTCTTC. Translating it yields CASSLVTYNNEQFF. The whole variable domain, filled in from reference TRBV5-5 and TRBJ2-1, reads DAGVTQSPTHLIKTRGQQVTLRCSPISGHKSVSWYQQVLGQGPQFIFQYYEKEERGRGNFPDRFSARQFPNYSSELNVNALLLGDSALYLCASSLVTYNNEQFFGPGTRLTVL.

The chain links TRBV19 to TRBJ1-6; a weak D match, TRBD1 (5 bases). Trimming took off 4 bases at V and 13 bases at J, with 23 bases between the two ends. The CDR3 has 16 amino acids. Germline CDR1 reads LNHDA; CDR2 reads SQIVND (reference sequence). The CDR3: CASSKGSGPPSAPLHF. CDR3 DNA: TGTGCCAGTAGTAAGGGCTCGGGGCCGCCGTCAGCCCCCCTCCACTTT. The full variable domain, completed using reference TRBV19 and TRBJ1-6, is DGGITQSPKYLFRKEGQNVTLSCEQNLNHDAMYWYRQDPGQGLRLIYYSQIVNDFQKGDIAEGYSVSREKKESFPLTVTSAQKNPTAFYLCASSKGSGPPSAPLHFGNGTRLTVT.

The chain is built from TRBV3-1 (or the pseudogene TRBV3-2) and TRBJ1-3; D is unresolved. Germline values: CDR1 LGHDT, CDR2 YNNKEL (reference sequence). CDR3 length: 16 residues. Trimming left V 0 bases short and J 4 bases short, with 13 bases between. CDR3 amino acids: CASSQDRLGLGNTIYF. CDR3 nucleotides: TGTGCCAGCAGCCAAGATCGCCTGGGGTTAGGAAACACCATATATTTT.

The rearrangement joins TRBV4-2 to TRBJ1-5, with D unclear. Germline V gene lookup returns CDR1 LGHNA and CDR2 YNFKEQ. Trimming removed 4 bases at V and 5 bases at J, with 12 bases between. The CDR3 has 14 amino acids. CDR3 sequence reads: CASSPGRKDQPQHF. CDR3 in DNA: TGTGCCAGCAGCCCCGGACGGAAAGATCAGCCCCAGCATTTT.

This chain uses TRBV28 with TRBJ1-5; D gene ambiguous. This CDR3 region has 16 residues. V was trimmed by 3 bases and J by 1 base, leaving 13 bases between them. The germline CDR1 and CDR2 sequences are MDHEN and SYDVKM. The CDR3, as DNA: TGTGCCAGCAGTTTTTTCAGGAGTGGAAGCAATCAGCCCCAGCATTTT. It encodes CASSFFRSGSNQPQHF.

The chain combines TRBV6-5 with TRBJ1-4; TRBD1 aligns across 7 bases. Germline V gene lookup returns CDR1 MNHEY and CDR2 SVGAGI. The CDR3 contains 14 residues. Trimming cost V 6 bases and J 5 bases; bases outside gene matches: 6. CDR3 amino acids: CASSRQGGNEKLFF. CDR3 coding DNA: TGTGCCAGCAGCCGACAGGGAGGGAATGAAAAACTGTTTTTT.

The V and J genes are TRBV30 and TRBJ1-1; D may be TRBD1 (6 bases). V was trimmed by 2 bases and J by 4 bases, leaving 14 bases between them. Germline lookup yields CDR1 GTSNPN and CDR2 SVGIG (reference sequence). The CDR3 has 14 residues. Here the CDR3 reads CAWSSNRVFTEAFF. The CDR3 DNA is TGTGCCTGGAGTTCGAACAGGGTATTCACTGAAGCTTTCTTT.

This chain uses TRBV29-1 with TRBJ2-5; 9 nucleotides align to TRBD1. With 6 bases clipped from V and 5 bases from J, the junction kept 7 bases outside the gene matches. Germline V gene data show CDR1 as SQVTM and CDR2 as ANQGSEA. The CDR3 loop spans 13 amino acids. The chain's CDR3 is CSVGTGIGETQYF. The CDR3 DNA is TGCAGCGTGGGGACAGGGATCGGCGAGACCCAGTACTTC.

This chain uses TRBV28 with TRBJ1-2; 7 bases map to TRBD1. Germline V gene sequence: CDR1 MDHEN, CDR2 SYDVKM. The CDR3 covers 12 residues. Trimming took 8 bases from V and 4 from J; bases not matched to a gene: 4. The CDR3: CASEGAGYGYTF. The CDR3 nucleotides read TGTGCCAGCGAGGGGGCTGGCTATGGCTACACCTTC.

The rearrangement joins TRBV18 to TRBJ1-1; TRBD1 aligns across 7 bases. Germline assignment: CDR1 KGHSH and CDR2 LQKENI. Germline trimming cut 6 bases from V and 2 bases from J; bases unmatched to any gene: 6. The CDR3 totals 14 residues. The CDR3 nucleotides are TGTGCCAGCTCCATCGGACAGGCAAACACTGAAGCTTTCTTT. Amino acid sequence: CASSIGQANTEAFF.